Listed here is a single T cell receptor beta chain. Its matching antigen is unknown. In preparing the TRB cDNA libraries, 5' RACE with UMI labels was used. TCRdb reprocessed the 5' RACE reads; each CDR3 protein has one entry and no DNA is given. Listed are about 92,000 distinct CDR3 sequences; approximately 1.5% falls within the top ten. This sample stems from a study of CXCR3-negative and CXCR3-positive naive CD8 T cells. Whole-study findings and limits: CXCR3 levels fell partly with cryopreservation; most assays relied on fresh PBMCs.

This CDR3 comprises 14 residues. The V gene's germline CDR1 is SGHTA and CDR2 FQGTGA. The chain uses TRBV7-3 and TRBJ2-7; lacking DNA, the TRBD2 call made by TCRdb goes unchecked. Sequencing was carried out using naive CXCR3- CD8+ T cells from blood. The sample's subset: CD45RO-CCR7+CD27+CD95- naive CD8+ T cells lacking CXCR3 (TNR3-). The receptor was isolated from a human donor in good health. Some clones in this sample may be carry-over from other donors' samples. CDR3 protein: CASSQDSGSNEQYF.